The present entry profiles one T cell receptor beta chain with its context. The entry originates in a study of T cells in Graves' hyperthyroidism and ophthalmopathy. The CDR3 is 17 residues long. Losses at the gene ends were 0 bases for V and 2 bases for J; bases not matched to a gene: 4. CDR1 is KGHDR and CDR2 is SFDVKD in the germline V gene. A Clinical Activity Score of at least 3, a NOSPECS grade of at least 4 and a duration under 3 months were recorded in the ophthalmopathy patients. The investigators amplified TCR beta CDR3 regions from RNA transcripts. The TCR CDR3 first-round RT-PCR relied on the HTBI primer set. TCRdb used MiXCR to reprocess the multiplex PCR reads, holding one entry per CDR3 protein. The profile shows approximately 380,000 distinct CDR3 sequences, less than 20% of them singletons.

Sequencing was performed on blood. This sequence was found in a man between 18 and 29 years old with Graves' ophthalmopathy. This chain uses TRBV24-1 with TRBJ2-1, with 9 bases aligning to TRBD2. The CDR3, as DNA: TGTGCCACCAGTGATTTGGGAAGCGGGGGGACCTACAATGAGCAGTTCTTC. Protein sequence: CATSDLGSGGTYNEQFF.